This is a list of T cell receptor beta chains from one sample in a study of cytomegalovirus exposure and HLA in healthy donors. Assay used: immunoSEQ multiplex PCR; TCRdb lists only in-frame clones, some missing. The table records 150,000 or so clones, roughly 77% of them present only once. The sequencing sample was made of PBMCs. The receptor set was obtained from a middle-aged woman in good health and CMV-seropositive. The CDR3 runs from the conserved cysteine through the conserved F or W. The order of the fields is clone size, D gene, J gene, V gene, CDR3 DNA, CDR3 protein. A D gene is named only where the DNA matches it firmly. Clone size, where shown, is once, few, many, or a class for clones that have expanded.

few	TRBD1	TRBJ2-7	TRBV6-5	TGTGCCAGCAGTAACACAGGGGTTTACACCTACGAGCAGTACTTC	CASSNTGVYTYEQYF
few	TRBD2	TRBJ2-1	TRBV14	TGTGCCAGCAGCCCCCCCGGAGCGGGAGGTTTTAATGAGCAGTTCTTC	CASSPPGAGGFNEQFF
.	.	TRBJ2-7	TRBV29-1	TGCAGCGTTAGAGGCTCTTCTTACGAGCAGTACTTC	CSVRGSSYEQYF
.	.	TRBJ2-7	TRBV11-2	TGTGCCAGCAGCTTCGGGAGCGTAGCCCCCTACGAGCAGTACTTC	CASSFGSVAPYEQYF
.	.	TRBJ2-5	TRBV11-2	TGTGCCAGCAGCTTAGTTCGGGAGACCCAGTACTTC	CASSLVRETQYF
.	TRBD1	TRBJ1-1	TRBV9	TGTGCCAGCAGCGTAACGACAGGGGGCACTGAAGCTTTCTTT	CASSVTTGGTEAFF
.	.	TRBJ2-7	TRBV18	TGTGCCAGCTCACCTTCCGGGAGCTCCTACGAGCAGTACTTC	CASSPSGSSYEQYF
.	.	TRBJ2-3	TRBV20-1	TGCAGTGCTAGTGCCAGGGATACGCAGTATTTT	CSASARDTQYF
.	TRBD2	TRBJ2-1	TRBV29-1	TGCAGCGTTGGGCATAGCGGGAGGGCCAGGGACAATGAGCAGTTCTTC	CSVGHSGRARDNEQFF
.	.	TRBJ1-5	TRBV19	TGTGCCAGTAGCCCCCTTCTCGGAGGGAATCAGCCCCAGCATTTT	CASSPLLGGNQPQHF
.	TRBD2	TRBJ2-3	TRBV5-4	TGTGCCAGCAGCTTGGGCGCGGGGGTTCGCACAGATACGCAGTATTTT	CASSLGAGVRTDTQYF
.	TRBD1	TRBJ1-1	TRBV6-5	TGTGCCAGCAGTCCCGGACAGGGGGGGAACACTGAAGCTTTCTTT	CASSPGQGGNTEAFF
.	.	TRBJ1-4	TRBV2	TGTGCCAGCCGATTGACAGAACCTAATGAAAAACTGTTTTTT	CASRLTEPNEKLFF
once	TRBD2	TRBJ2-1	TRBV5-1	TGCGCCAGCAGCCCCCGGGGTAGCGGGTACAATGAGCAGTTCTTC	CASSPRGSGYNEQFF
.	.	TRBJ1-3	TRBV19	TGTGCCAGTAGTATATCTGCGAGCTCTGGAAACACCATATATTTT	CASSISASSGNTIYF
many	.	TRBJ2-5	TRBV4-2	TGTGCCAGCAGCCAAGCCCCCCCGGGGTCCGGGGAGACCCAGTACTTC	CASSQAPPGSGETQYF
.	.	TRBJ1-5	TRBV19	TGTGCCAGTAGTATCCCACAGGACACTGCGCCCCAGCATTTT	CASSIPQDTAPQHF
few	.	TRBJ2-3	TRBV11-2	TGTGCCAGCACCCAACAGGGACACCCCACAGATACGCAGTATTTT	CASTQQGHPTDTQYF
.	.	TRBJ2-3	TRBV5-1	TGCGCCAGCAGCTTGGCCTTCACAGGGACCTCGGCGGATACGCAGTATTTT	CASSLAFTGTSADTQYF
.	.	TRBJ1-6	TRBV27	TGTGCCAGCAGTTTCTCGGAGGGGTCCTATAATTCACCCCTCCACTTT	CASSFSEGSYNSPLHF
.	TRBD2	TRBJ2-1	TRBV29-1	TGCAGCGCCCGTGGGCTAGCGGCCTACAATGAGCAGTTCTTC	CSARGLAAYNEQFF
.	TRBD1	TRBJ1-4	TRBV6-5	TGTGCCAGCAGTCCTGGGACAGCGGTAGAAAAACTGTTTTTT	CASSPGTAVEKLFF
once	.	TRBJ1-3	TRBV28	TGTGCCAGCAGTCCGGCGGACAGCTCTGGAAACACCATATATTTT	CASSPADSSGNTIYF
.	TRBD1	TRBJ1-1	TRBV2	TGTGCCAGCAGTCTAAGATGGACAGGGAACACTGAAGCTTTCTTT	CASSLRWTGNTEAFF
.	TRBD2	TRBJ2-1	TRBV5-1	TGCGCCAGCAGCTCGACTAGCGGCTACAATGAGCAGTTCTTC	CASSSTSGYNEQFF
.	.	TRBJ2-7	TRBV28	TGTGCCAGCATCGGGGATCCACTCGAGCAGTACTTC	CASIGDPLEQYF
.	.	TRBJ1-4	TRBV6-1	TGTGCCAGCGCACAGGAGAATGAAAAACTGTTTTTT	CASAQENEKLFF
.	.	TRBJ2-7	TRBV5-1	TGCGCCAGCAGCTTGCTCGGGGGATCGGCCTACGAGCAGTACTTC	CASSLLGGSAYEQYF
.	TRBD1	TRBJ2-1	TRBV11-1	TGTGCCAGCAGTCCCCGAACCCGGACAGGGACATACAATGAGCAGTTCTTC	CASSPRTRTGTYNEQFF